This T cell receptor beta chain appears in the sequencing data of a study of cytotoxic CD8 clonotypes in ibrutinib-treated CLL. At the level of the study: Response samples followed a median 12 months of treatment, range 6 to 36. General study findings and limits: Public clonotypes occurred uncommonly; on treatment, they contracted or remained stable.

The CDR3 is 14 amino acids. Germline V gene lookup returns CDR1 SNHLY and CDR2 FYNNEI. Trimming cost V 3 bases and J 5 bases, with 13 bases left between them. Measured with immunoSEQ multiplex PCR; TCRdb has only the in-frame clones, and not every one. The repertoire holds about 50,000 clones, with about three fifths as singletons. As concerns this clone: What it recognizes is unknown.

V and J are TRBV2 and TRBJ1-1; D is possibly TRBD1 (6 bases). The clonotype originates from a human donor with chronic lymphocytic leukemia. This specimen consisted of PBMCs, obtained after 24 months of ibrutinib treatment. The CDR3 DNA is TGTGCCAGCAGTGACGCTACAGGGCGGACTGAAGCTTTCTTT. This translates into CASSDATGRTEAFF.